Given below is one TCR beta chain in context. The data are from a study of blood T cell repertoires in COVID-19. Germline lookup yields CDR1 MNHEY and CDR2 SMNVEV (reference sequence). The CDR3 loop spans 16 amino acids. V shed 5 bases, J shed 8 bases, and the junction held 9 bases outside the gene matches. The table came from immunoSEQ multiplex PCR; TCRdb's copy has only in-frame clones and leaves some out. The repertoire has roughly 300,000 clones, around 85% of them found once; the top ten carry under 3%. The chain uses TRBV27 and TRBJ2-1; 13 bases align to TRBD2. Sequenced: PBMCs or T cells enriched from blood (not recorded which). The source is a woman in her fifties or sixties who had recovered from COVID-19. The CDR3 sequence is CASSGRTSGRVDEQFF. Here the CDR3 DNA reads TGTGCCAGCAGTGGAAGGACTAGCGGGAGAGTGGATGAGCAGTTCTTC.